This T cell receptor beta chain emerged from a study of control samples from healthy donors and cancer patients. CDR1 LNHNV and CDR2 YYDKDF come from the germline V gene (reference sequence). Trimming cost V 3 bases and J 2 bases; bases outside gene matches: 2. The CDR3 contains 14 residues. Sequenced by immunoSEQ multiplex PCR; TCRdb stores in-frame clones only, minus some. Of about 170,000 clones detected, just over 90% appear once; the ten largest clones hold roughly 3.9%. The chain recombines TRBV15 with TRBJ2-7; 9 bases fit TRBD1. Sequences were obtained from blood. The receptor's source is a woman aged 60 to 75 in good health. CDR3 protein: CATSSGDRAYEQYF. CDR3 sequence (DNA): TGTGCCACCAGCAGTGGGGACAGGGCCTACGAGCAGTACTTC.